This T cell receptor beta chain appears in the sequencing data of a study of T cell responses to AZD1222 COVID-19 vaccine. Here immunoSEQ multiplex PCR was the method, and the copy in TCRdb shows in-frame clones only, minus some. This sample has 200,000 or so clones, with around nine tenths found just once. General study findings and limits: Nearly half of the spike-specific TCRs reportedly recognize variant regions that carry no mutations.

Germline loops: CDR1 MRHNA, CDR2 SNTAGT. V trimming: 3 bases; J trimming: 12 bases; junction bases outside the gene matches: 12. This CDR3 region has 14 residues. A word on this clone: What it binds is unknown.

The TCR was taken from an adult in good health. The chain couples TRBV6-4 to TRBJ1-1, with 8 positions matching TRBD1. The sequencing used peripheral blood, collected on day 0 of AZD1222 vaccination. CDR3 bases: TGTGCCAGCAGTGAGTCGGGACAGGCGGACGTTTCTTTCTTT. Residues: CASSESGQADVSFF.